Listed below are T cell receptor beta chains from one sample, sequenced in a study of post-analysis software for immune sequencing data. TCRdb recomputed calls from the PCR reads with MiXCR, one row per CDR3 protein. The table includes some 500,000 distinct CDR3 sequences, over 35% detected once. Material: blood. These TCRs come from a girl between 5 and 17 years old with multiple sclerosis. Each CDR3 is given with its conserved first and last residue. Fields, in order: J gene, V gene, CDR3 protein.

j_call: TRBJ2-1
v_call: TRBV20-1
cdr3_aa: CSAPHRADNEQFF

j_call: TRBJ2-5
v_call: TRBV5-1
cdr3_aa: CASSFVLAGAMYF

j_call: TRBJ2-7
v_call: TRBV28
cdr3_aa: CASRPPDGEQYF

j_call: NA
v_call: TRBV5-1
cdr3_aa: CASSHSTGTRGGNEQYF

j_call: TRBJ1-2
v_call: TRBV10-2
cdr3_aa: CASSETGFRDGYTF

j_call: TRBJ1-5
v_call: TRBV5-6
cdr3_aa: CASSLLGGKGKQPQHF

j_call: TRBJ2-1
v_call: TRBV4-1
cdr3_aa: CASSQDRKDEQFF

j_call: TRBJ2-3
v_call: TRBV6-2/TRBV6-3
cdr3_aa: CASSRRLAGDVDTQYF

j_call: TRBJ1-1
v_call: TRBV5-1
cdr3_aa: CASSLSSRNTEAFF

j_call: TRBJ2-5
v_call: TRBV13
cdr3_aa: CASKTGLEETQYF

j_call: TRBJ1-5
v_call: TRBV6-6
cdr3_aa: CASSYPGDGNQPQHF

j_call: TRBJ2-3
v_call: TRBV4-2
cdr3_aa: CASSPGTSGMSTDTQYF

j_call: TRBJ1-2
v_call: TRBV4-3
cdr3_aa: CASSQDGRGYTF

j_call: TRBJ2-7
v_call: TRBV13
cdr3_aa: CASSLGGGAADRYEQYF

j_call: TRBJ2-7
v_call: TRBV18
cdr3_aa: CASSPPGFASYEQYF

j_call: TRBJ1-2
v_call: TRBV12-3/TRBV12-4
cdr3_aa: CASSLSREVGYTF

j_call: TRBJ2-3
v_call: TRBV7-3
cdr3_aa: CASSRDTNTDTQYF

j_call: TRBJ2-5
v_call: TRBV20-1
cdr3_aa: CSAPLAGVGAGETQYF

j_call: TRBJ2-1
v_call: TRBV20-1
cdr3_aa: CSARESGKSDNEQFF

j_call: TRBJ2-7
v_call: TRBV6-5
cdr3_aa: CASGPVGPSYEQYF

j_call: TRBJ2-1
v_call: TRBV5-4
cdr3_aa: CASSPGLLDSNEQFF

j_call: TRBJ1-1
v_call: TRBV3-1
cdr3_aa: CASSQYRIGSEAFF

j_call: TRBJ1-5
v_call: TRBV5-1
cdr3_aa: CASSMGPEGNQPQHF

j_call: TRBJ1-2
v_call: TRBV10-1
cdr3_aa: CASGRDRDFGYTF

j_call: TRBJ1-1
v_call: TRBV19
cdr3_aa: CASSRTGDTEAFF

j_call: TRBJ2-5
v_call: TRBV6-6
cdr3_aa: CASSGTPQETQYF

j_call: TRBJ2-1
v_call: TRBV7-2
cdr3_aa: CASSLWVYNEQFF

j_call: TRBJ2-7
v_call: TRBV12-3/TRBV12-4
cdr3_aa: CASRPSGNSYEQYF

j_call: TRBJ1-2
v_call: TRBV3-1
cdr3_aa: CASSHRGSGELYGYTF

j_call: TRBJ2-5
v_call: TRBV4-3
cdr3_aa: CASSQDSAPRETQYF

j_call: TRBJ1-2
v_call: TRBV20-1
cdr3_aa: CSARVRKGGANYGYTF

j_call: NA
v_call: TRBV5-1
cdr3_aa: CASSTTSGRVDEQYF

j_call: TRBJ2-3
v_call: TRBV12-3/TRBV12-4
cdr3_aa: CASSFPIAGATDTQYF

j_call: TRBJ1-2
v_call: TRBV12-3/TRBV12-4
cdr3_aa: CASSFEGNNYGYTF

j_call: TRBJ1-5
v_call: TRBV20-1
cdr3_aa: CSASGQSNHPQHF

j_call: TRBJ1-1
v_call: TRBV3-1
cdr3_aa: CASSQVSGITEAFF

j_call: TRBJ2-5
v_call: TRBV27
cdr3_aa: CASMRIAEETQYF

j_call: TRBJ1-4
v_call: TRBV7-8
cdr3_aa: CASSLDPRGDEKLFF

j_call: TRBJ2-7
v_call: TRBV20-1
cdr3_aa: CSAAIRGGVAYEQYF

j_call: TRBJ1-4
v_call: TRBV4-1
cdr3_aa: CASSHPGTGDEKLFF

j_call: TRBJ1-5
v_call: TRBV7-9
cdr3_aa: CASSPPFSNQPQHF

j_call: TRBJ2-3
v_call: TRBV2
cdr3_aa: CASVGRESTDTQYF

j_call: TRBJ2-7
v_call: TRBV20-1
cdr3_aa: CSAAPGWPSSYEQYF

j_call: TRBJ2-5
v_call: TRBV12-3/TRBV12-4
cdr3_aa: CASRELAEQETQYF

j_call: TRBJ2-5
v_call: TRBV9
cdr3_aa: CASSVGAQGGETQYF

j_call: TRBJ2-3
v_call: TRBV5-5
cdr3_aa: CASSLGSDYTQYF

j_call: TRBJ2-7
v_call: TRBV6-5
cdr3_aa: CASSSPTGGSYEQYF

j_call: TRBJ1-1
v_call: TRBV12-3/TRBV12-4
cdr3_aa: CAVATDDTEAFF

j_call: TRBJ2-7
v_call: TRBV28
cdr3_aa: CASATGGKHDEQYF

j_call: TRBJ1-2
v_call: TRBV6-5
cdr3_aa: CASSEQGDGYTF

j_call: NA
v_call: TRBV7-2
cdr3_aa: CASSRGLAGPEETQYF

j_call: TRBJ1-4
v_call: TRBV6-5
cdr3_aa: CASRLRTGGREKLFF